The entry below describes one T cell receptor (beta chain). The repertoire was sequenced with immunoSEQ multiplex PCR; TCRdb's copy has only in-frame clones and lacks some. The data contain tens of thousands of clones, approximately 93% of them seen just once; the ten biggest clones take up 0.2% to 0.25%. The entry originates in a study of technical replicates of blood from a few donors. Germline CDR1 reads SGDLS; CDR2 reads YYNGEE. V was clipped by 5 bases and J by 7 bases, with 18 bases between them. This CDR3 is built from 15 residues. Sequences were obtained from T cells isolated from PBMCs. This chain uses TRBV9 with TRBJ1-4; D not resolved. The clonotype was recovered from a human donor in good health. The CDR3 spells CASSFTETTGEKLFF. CDR3 nucleotides: TGTGCCAGCAGTTTTACAGAGACAACTGGTGAAAAACTGTTTTTT.